This TCR beta chain was obtained from a study of cytotoxic CD8 clonotypes in ibrutinib-treated CLL (TCRdb year 2021). Study-wide context: The cohort was composed of ten to eleven relapsed/refractory and roughly 16 treatment-naive patients; IGHV unmutated status was identified in some 17 patients. Partial responses were observed in about 25 patients and complete responses in 2; after a median follow-up of about 69 months, remission was maintained in some 14 patients and progression was observed in 12. Response samples were taken after a median of 12 months on treatment, ranging from roughly 6 to 36 months. On average, each sample had approximately 250,000 productive templates and approximately 85,000 productive rearrangements. Longitudinal samples were obtainable from about 30% of the roughly 90 participants in the trial. Cryopreserved peripheral blood mononuclear cells were obtained before treatment, at response, and at either sustained remission or disease progression. All remission and progressive disease samples were collected while patients were still receiving ibrutinib. The research as a whole found: At baseline, clonality was higher than in age-matched healthy donors and showed a strong correlation with circulating CD8+ T-cell counts. Clonality rose at ibrutinib response, remained stable during sustained remission, and dropped back toward baseline at progression. Public clonotypes were rare and either contracted or stayed stable during treatment, and the rise in clonality at ibrutinib response reflected the expansion of private clonotypes. Sustained-remission and progressing patients did not have matched sampling times, and lymph node repertoires were not examined.

A note on this clone: Its cognate antigen has yet to be identified. Base qualities are missing; no much larger clone stands one base away.

This specimen's time point label, per the study, means: about 11 months on ibrutinib. For TCR beta library preparation, roughly 2 micrograms of genomic DNA were extracted from the cryopreserved PBMCs. Longitudinal blood samples from CLL patients receiving ibrutinib monotherapy were subjected to high-throughput TCR beta sequencing. The patients took part in an open-label, single-center phase 2 trial of ibrutinib monotherapy. On a MiSeq, deep resolution sequencing aimed for a depth between 1 in 1 million and 1 in 200,000 T cells, with each clonotype covered approximately 9.2x on average. The immunoSEQ hsTCRB Kit was used to generate TCR beta libraries. The authors' pipeline ran thus. ImmunoSEQ Data Assistant and ImmunoSEQ Analyzer were used for data analysis, and V, D and J genes were assigned according to IMGT definitions. Clonality was computed as one minus normalized Shannon entropy of productive rearrangement frequencies, ranging from 0 to 1. Only overrepresented clonotypes making up at least 0.05% of each patient's repertoire were included in the public clonotype analysis. Thirteen age-matched healthy donor repertoires from immuneACCESS were used as controls for clonality. What TCRdb holds here is the immuneACCESS table cut down to in-frame rearrangements. Part of the clones is not present; checked against another copy, under half of the missing clones reflect an unresolved V gene, and the others are unexplained. D and trimming come from the DNA, and the V and J calls and clone size come from that table. The sample records 130,000 to 150,000 clones, approximately 90% of which are singletons. The ten most abundant clones make up 11% of the sample.

Trimmed from V: 4 bases; trimmed from J: 2 bases; junction bases lacking a gene match: 1. The CDR3 holds 14 amino acids from the cysteine to the phenylalanine. Only the CDR3 portion is preserved as DNA: 42 bases, with reading frame beginning at the first base. CDR1 MDHEN and CDR2 SYDVKM were looked up in the germline V gene. The source material was PBMCs, sampled after 12 months of ibrutinib treatment. The TCR originated in a human donor with chronic lymphocytic leukemia. Recombination linked TRBV28 to TRBJ1-3; 8 junctional bases match TRBD1. The sequenced DNA: TGTGCCAGCAGTTGGACAGGGACTGGAAACACCATATATTTT. This is translated as CASSWTGTGNTIYF.